This T cell receptor beta chain was recovered during a study of naive and memory T cell subsets. CD4+ T cell IFNgamma after overnight CMV lysate exposure gave donor CMV status. Both TRBC1 and TRBC2 were covered by a beta constant-region primer of two equimolar oligonucleotides. The ligated cDNA underwent four PCR rounds using SP2 and nested alpha and beta constant-region primers. TCRdb used MiXCR to reprocess the UMI-ligation and nested PCR reads, holding one entry per CDR3 protein. The sample yields around 93,000 distinct CDR3 sequences, 11% seen once. With 6 bases clipped from V and 6 bases from J, the junction kept 10 bases outside the gene matches. Germline V gene data show CDR1 as MNHNY and CDR2 as SVGAGI (reference sequence). The CDR3 has 15 amino acids. In the case of this clonotype: Its antigen remains unknown.

Study observations and caveats: Naive repertoires, especially CD8, held a few larger clonotypes, possibly memory cells re-expressing CD45RA.

The source is a human donor in good health. The chain joins TRBV6-6 to TRBJ1-2, with 10 nucleotides matching TRBD1. The sequenced sample was naive CD4+ T cells from blood. In DNA form, the CDR3 reads TGTGCCAGCAGACCCACCGGACAGGGGGTGGATGGCTACACCTTC. This gives the protein CASRPTGQGVDGYTF.